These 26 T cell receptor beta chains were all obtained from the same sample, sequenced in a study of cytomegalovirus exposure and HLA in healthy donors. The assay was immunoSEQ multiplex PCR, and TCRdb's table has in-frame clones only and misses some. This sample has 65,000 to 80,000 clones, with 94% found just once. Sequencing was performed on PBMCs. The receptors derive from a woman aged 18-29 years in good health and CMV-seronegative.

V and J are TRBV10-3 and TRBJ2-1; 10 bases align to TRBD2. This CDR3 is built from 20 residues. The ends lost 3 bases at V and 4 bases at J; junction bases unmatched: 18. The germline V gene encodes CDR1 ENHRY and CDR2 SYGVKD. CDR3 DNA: TGTGCCATCAGTGACGGCGGGGGACTAGCGACGAGGGGCCAATACAATGAGCAGTTCTTC. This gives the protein CAISDGGGLATRGQYNEQFF.

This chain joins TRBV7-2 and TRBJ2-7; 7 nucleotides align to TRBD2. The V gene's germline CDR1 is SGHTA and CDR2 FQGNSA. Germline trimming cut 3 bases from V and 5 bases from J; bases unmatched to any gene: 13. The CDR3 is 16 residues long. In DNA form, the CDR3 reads TGTGCCAGCAGCTTTCGACTAGCTGGGGGGAGGGACGAGCAGTACTTC. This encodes CASSFRLAGGRDEQYF.

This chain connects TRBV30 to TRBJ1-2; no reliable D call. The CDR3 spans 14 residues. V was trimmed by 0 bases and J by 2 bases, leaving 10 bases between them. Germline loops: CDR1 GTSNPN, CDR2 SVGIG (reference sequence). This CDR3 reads CAWSVTRLNYGYTF. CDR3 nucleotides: TGTGCCTGGAGTGTAACACGCCTGAACTATGGCTACACCTTC.

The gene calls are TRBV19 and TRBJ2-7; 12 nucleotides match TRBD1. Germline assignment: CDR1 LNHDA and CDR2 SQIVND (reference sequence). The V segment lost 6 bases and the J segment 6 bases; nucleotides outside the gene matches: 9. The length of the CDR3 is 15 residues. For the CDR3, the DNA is TGTGCCAGTAGCTTTAACCGGGACAGGGGGCGCGAGCAGTACTTC. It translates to CASSFNRDRGREQYF.

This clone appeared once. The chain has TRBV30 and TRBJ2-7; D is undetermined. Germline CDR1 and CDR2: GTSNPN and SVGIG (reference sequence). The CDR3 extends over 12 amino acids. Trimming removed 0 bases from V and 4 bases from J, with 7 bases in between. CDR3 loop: CAWSVTFYEQYF. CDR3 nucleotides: TGTGCCTGGAGTGTGACATTTTACGAGCAGTACTTC.

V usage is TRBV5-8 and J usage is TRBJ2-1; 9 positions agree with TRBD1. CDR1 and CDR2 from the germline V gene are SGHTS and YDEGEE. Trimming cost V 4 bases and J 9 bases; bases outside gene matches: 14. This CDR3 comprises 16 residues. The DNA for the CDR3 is TGTGCCAGCAGCGTGTTATGGGGACAGGGTAGGGGTGAGCAGTTCTTC. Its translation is CASSVLWGQGRGEQFF.

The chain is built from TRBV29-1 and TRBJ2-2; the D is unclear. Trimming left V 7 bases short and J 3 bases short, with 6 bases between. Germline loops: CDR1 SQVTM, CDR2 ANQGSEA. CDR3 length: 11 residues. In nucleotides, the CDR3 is TGCAGCGCAGGCGACACCGGGGAGCTGTTTTTT. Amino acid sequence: CSAGDTGELFF.

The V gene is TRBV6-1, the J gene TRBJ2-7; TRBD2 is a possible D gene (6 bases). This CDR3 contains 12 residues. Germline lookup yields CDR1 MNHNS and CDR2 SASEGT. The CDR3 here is CASRRAAYEQYF. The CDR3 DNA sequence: TGTGCTAGCCGGAGGGCGGCGTACGAGCAGTACTTC.

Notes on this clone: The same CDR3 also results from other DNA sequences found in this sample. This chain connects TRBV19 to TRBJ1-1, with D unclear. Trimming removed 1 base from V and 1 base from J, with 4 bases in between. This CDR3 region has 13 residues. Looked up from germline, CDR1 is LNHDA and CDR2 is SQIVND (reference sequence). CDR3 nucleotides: TGTGCCAGTAGTATAGGTAGGAACACTGAAGCTTTCTTT. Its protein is CASSIGRNTEAFF. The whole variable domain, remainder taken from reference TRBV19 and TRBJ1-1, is DGGITQSPKYLFRKEGQNVTLSCEQNLNHDAMYWYRQDPGQGLRLIYYSQIVNDFQKGDIAEGYSVSREKKESFPLTVTSAQKNPTAFYLCASSIGRNTEAFFGQGTRLTVV.

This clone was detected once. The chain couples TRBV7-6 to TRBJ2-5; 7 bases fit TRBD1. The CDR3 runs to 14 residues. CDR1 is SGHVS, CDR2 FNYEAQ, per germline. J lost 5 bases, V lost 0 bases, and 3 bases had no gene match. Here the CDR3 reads CASSLAGGGETQYF. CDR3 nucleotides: TGTGCCAGCAGCTTAGCAGGGGGCGGGGAGACCCAGTACTTC.

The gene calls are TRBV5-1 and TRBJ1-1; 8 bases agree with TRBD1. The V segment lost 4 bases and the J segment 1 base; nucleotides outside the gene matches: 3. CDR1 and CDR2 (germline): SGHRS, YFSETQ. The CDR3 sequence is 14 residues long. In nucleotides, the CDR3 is TGCGCCAGCAGCGTAACAGGGGGGAACACTGAAGCTTTCTTT. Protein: CASSVTGGNTEAFF. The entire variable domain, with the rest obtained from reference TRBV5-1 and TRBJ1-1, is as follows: KAGVTQTPRYLIKTRGQQVTLSCSPISGHRSVSWYQQTPGQGLQFLFEYFSETQRNKGNFPGRFSGRQFSNSRSEMNVSTLELGDSALYLCASSVTGGNTEAFFGQGTRLTVV.

This CDR3 reads CASKSGSPTDTQYF. In nucleotides, the CDR3 is TGTGCCAGTAAAAGCGGGAGCCCCACAGATACGCAGTATTTT. The genes are TRBV19 and TRBJ2-3; 8 nucleotides align to TRBD2. The germline CDR1 and CDR2 sequences are LNHDA and SQIVND (reference sequence). This CDR3 contains 14 residues. J gave up 2 bases and V 7 bases, and 5 bases lay outside the gene matches. The full variable domain, its missing parts supplied by reference TRBV19 and TRBJ2-3, is DGGITQSPKYLFRKEGQNVTLSCEQNLNHDAMYWYRQDPGQGLRLIYYSQIVNDFQKGDIAEGYSVSREKKESFPLTVTSAQKNPTAFYLCASKSGSPTDTQYFGPGTRLTVL.

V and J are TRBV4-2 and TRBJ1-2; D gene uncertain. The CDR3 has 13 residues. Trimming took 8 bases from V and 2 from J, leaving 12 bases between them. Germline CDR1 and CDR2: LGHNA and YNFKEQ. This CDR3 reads CASSEGQNYGYTF. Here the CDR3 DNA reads TGTGCCAGCTCGGAGGGTCAGAACTATGGCTACACCTTC.

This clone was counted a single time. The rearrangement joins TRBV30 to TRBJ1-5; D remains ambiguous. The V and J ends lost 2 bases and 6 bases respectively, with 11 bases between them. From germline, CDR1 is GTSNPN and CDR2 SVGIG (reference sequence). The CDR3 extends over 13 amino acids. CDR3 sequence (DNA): TGTGCCTGGAGTTCTGGGCCCGGTCAGCCCCAGCATTTT. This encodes CAWSSGPGQPQHF.

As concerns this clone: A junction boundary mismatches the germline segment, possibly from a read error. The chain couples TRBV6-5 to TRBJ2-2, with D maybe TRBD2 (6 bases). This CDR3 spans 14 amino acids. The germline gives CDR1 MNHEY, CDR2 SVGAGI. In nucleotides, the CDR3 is TGTGCCATCAGTCGGGAGATTCGGACCGGGGAGCTGTTTTTT. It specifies CAISREIRTGELFF.

This chain's CDR3 is CASRRAGPPGSEQFF. CDR3 in DNA: TGTGCCAGCAGGCGAGCCGGGCCCCCCGGGAGTGAGCAGTTCTTC. The chain recombines TRBV5-8 with TRBJ2-1; D is perhaps TRBD2 (6 bases). The CDR3 sequence is 15 residues long. The V gene's germline CDR1 is SGHTS and CDR2 YDEGEE. The V end was cut by 5 bases, the J end by 9 bases, with 21 bases between.

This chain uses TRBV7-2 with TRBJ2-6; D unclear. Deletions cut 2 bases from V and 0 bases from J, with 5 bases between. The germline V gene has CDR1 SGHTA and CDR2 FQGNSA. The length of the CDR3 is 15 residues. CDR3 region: CASSLYFSGANVLTF. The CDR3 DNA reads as TGTGCCAGCAGCTTATACTTCTCTGGGGCCAACGTCCTGACTTTC.

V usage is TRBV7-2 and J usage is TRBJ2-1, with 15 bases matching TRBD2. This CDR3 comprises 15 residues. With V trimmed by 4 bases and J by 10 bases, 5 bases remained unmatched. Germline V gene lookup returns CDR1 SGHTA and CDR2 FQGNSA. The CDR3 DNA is TGTGCCAGCAGCTGGACTAGCGGGAGGGTCGGGGAGCAGTTCTTC. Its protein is CASSWTSGRVGEQFF.

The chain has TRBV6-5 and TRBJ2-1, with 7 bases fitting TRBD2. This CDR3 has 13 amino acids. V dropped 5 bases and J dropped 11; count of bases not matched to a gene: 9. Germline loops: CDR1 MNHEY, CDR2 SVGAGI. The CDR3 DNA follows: TGTGCCAGCAGTCTGGATCAAAGCGGGAAGCAGTTCTTC. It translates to CASSLDQSGKQFF.

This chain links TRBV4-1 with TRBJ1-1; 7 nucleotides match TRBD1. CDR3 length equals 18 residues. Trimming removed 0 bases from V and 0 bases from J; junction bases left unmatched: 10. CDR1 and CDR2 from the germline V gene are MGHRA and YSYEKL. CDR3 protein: CASSQEGTGTAMNTEAFF. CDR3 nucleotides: TGCGCCAGCAGCCAAGAAGGGACCGGGACAGCGATGAACACTGAAGCTTTCTTT.

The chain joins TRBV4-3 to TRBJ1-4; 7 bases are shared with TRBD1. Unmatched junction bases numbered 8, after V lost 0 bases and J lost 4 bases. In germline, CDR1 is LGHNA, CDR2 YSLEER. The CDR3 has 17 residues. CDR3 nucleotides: TGCGCCAGCAGCCAAGATATAAACAGGGGAAGTAATGAAAAACTGTTTTTT. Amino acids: CASSQDINRGSNEKLFF.

Written as DNA, the CDR3 is TGCGCCAGCAGCCAAACAGGACAGGGGAGGAATGAAAAACTGTTTTTT. Amino acids: CASSQTGQGRNEKLFF. This chain joins TRBV4-1 and TRBJ1-4, with 9 positions matching TRBD1. Germline CDR1 MGHRA, CDR2 YSYEKL. The V gene end was trimmed by 2 bases and the J gene end by 5 bases; junction bases not matched to a gene: 6. This CDR3 region has 16 residues.

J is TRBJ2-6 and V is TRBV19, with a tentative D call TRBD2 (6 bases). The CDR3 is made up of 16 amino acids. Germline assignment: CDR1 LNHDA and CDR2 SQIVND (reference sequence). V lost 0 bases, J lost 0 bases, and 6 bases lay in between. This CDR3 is CASSIEAGSGANVLTF. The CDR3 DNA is TGTGCCAGTAGTATAGAAGCGGGCTCTGGGGCCAACGTCCTGACTTTC. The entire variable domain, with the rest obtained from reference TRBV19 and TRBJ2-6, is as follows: DGGITQSPKYLFRKEGQNVTLSCEQNLNHDAMYWYRQDPGQGLRLIYYSQIVNDFQKGDIAEGYSVSREKKESFPLTVTSAQKNPTAFYLCASSIEAGSGANVLTFGAGSRLTVL.

CDR3 loop: CASSPRGGNEQFF. The CDR3 region has the DNA TGTGCCAGCAGCCCAAGAGGGGGCAATGAGCAGTTCTTC. V usage is TRBV9 and J usage is TRBJ2-1; perhaps TRBD1 as D (6 bases). Germline assignment: CDR1 SGDLS and CDR2 YYNGEE. V dropped 4 bases and J dropped 6 bases, with 11 bases sitting between them. This CDR3 region has 13 residues.

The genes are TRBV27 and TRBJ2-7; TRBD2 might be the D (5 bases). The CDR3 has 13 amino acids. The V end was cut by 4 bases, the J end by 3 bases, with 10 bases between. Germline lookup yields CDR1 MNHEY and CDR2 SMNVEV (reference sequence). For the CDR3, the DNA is TGTGCCAGCAGTTCGGACTTGCGCTACGAGCAGTACTTC. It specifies CASSSDLRYEQYF.

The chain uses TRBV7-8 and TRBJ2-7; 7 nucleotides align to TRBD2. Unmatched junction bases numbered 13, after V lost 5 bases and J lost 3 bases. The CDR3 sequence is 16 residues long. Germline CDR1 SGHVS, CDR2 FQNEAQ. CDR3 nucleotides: TGTGCCAGCAGCCGCACGTGGGGGGGTGCTGACTACGAGCAGTACTTC. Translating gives CASSRTWGGADYEQYF.